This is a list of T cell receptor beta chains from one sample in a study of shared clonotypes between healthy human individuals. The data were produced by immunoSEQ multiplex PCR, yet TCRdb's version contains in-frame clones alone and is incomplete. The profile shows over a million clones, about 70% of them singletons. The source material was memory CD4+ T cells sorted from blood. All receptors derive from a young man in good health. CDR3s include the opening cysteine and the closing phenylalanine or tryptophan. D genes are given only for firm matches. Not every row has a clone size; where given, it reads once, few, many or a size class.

TGTGCCAGCAGCTTAAACAGGCAGGATACGCAGTATTTT | CASSLNRQDTQYF | TRBJ2-3 | TRBV7-2 | NA | NA
TGTGCCAGCAGTAAGGGACTCTCGGGCTACAATGAGCAGTTCTTC | CASSKGLSGYNEQFF | TRBJ2-1 | TRBV7-2 | NA | NA
TGTGCCAGCAGCTTAGGCCCAGCGGGAGCGGGGTACTTC | CASSLGPAGAGYF | TRBJ2-7 | TRBV13 | NA | TRBD2
TGCGCCAGCAGCTCTCTAGCGGGAGCCCACGAGCAGTACTTC | CASSSLAGAHEQYF | TRBJ2-7 | TRBV5-1 | few | TRBD2
TGTGCCAGTAGTATAAAGGAAGCTAACTATGGCTACACCTTC | CASSIKEANYGYTF | TRBJ1-2 | TRBV19 | NA | NA
TGTGCCAGCAGCGTCGATCAGGGGGCGAAGGAGACCCAGTACTTC | CASSVDQGAKETQYF | TRBJ2-5 | TRBV25-1 | NA | TRBD1
TGCGCCAGCAGCCAAGAGCCTAGCGGGAGGTCCAGCTCCTACAATGAGCAGTTCTTC | CASSQEPSGRSSSYNEQFF | TRBJ2-1 | TRBV4-1 | NA | TRBD2
TGCGCCAGCAGTGAACAGGGCGGGGATCAGCCCCAGCATTTT | CASSEQGGDQPQHF | TRBJ1-5 | TRBV10-2 | NA | NA
TGTGCCAGCGGGCAAAGAAGGGGGGAGACCCAGTACTTC | CASGQRRGETQYF | TRBJ2-5 | TRBV6-5 | NA | NA
TGTGCCAGCAGTGAAGGGGAACCTAGCACAGATACGCAGTATTTT | CASSEGEPSTDTQYF | TRBJ2-3 | TRBV2 | NA | NA
TGTGCCTGGAGTGCGCAGGGTGGCCAGCCCCAGCATTTT | CAWSAQGGQPQHF | TRBJ1-5 | TRBV30 | few | NA
TGCAGCGTTATATGGTCGAGGTATCGCTCCTACAATGAGCAGTTCTTC | CSVIWSRYRSYNEQFF | TRBJ2-1 | TRBV29-1 | NA | NA
TGTGCCAGCAGTGAGAAGTTCACCGGGGATACGCAGTATTTT | CASSEKFTGDTQYF | TRBJ2-3 | TRBV6-1 | NA | NA
TGTGCCAGCAGCTTAGCGGGGAACCCCTACGAGCAGTACTTC | CASSLAGNPYEQYF | TRBJ2-7 | TRBV7-8 | NA | NA
TGTGCCAGCAGAGACCGACAAGTTAGCGAGCAGTACTTC | CASRDRQVSEQYF | TRBJ2-7 | TRBV2 | NA | NA
TGTGCCAGTAGTATTCGCAGCAGGGACTACGAGCAGTACTTC | CASSIRSRDYEQYF | TRBJ2-7 | TRBV19 | NA | NA
TGTGCCAGCAGCTTTACCAGCGGGGGTTCCTACGAGCAGTACTTC | CASSFTSGGSYEQYF | TRBJ2-7 | TRBV11-2 | NA | TRBD2
TGTGCCAGCAGGCCTCATAATGCGGGAAACACCATATATTTT | CASRPHNAGNTIYF | TRBJ1-3 | TRBV6-5 | NA | NA
TGTGCCAGCAGTAAGACAGGGGCCGGCTACACCTTC | CASSKTGAGYTF | TRBJ1-2 | TRBV2 | many | TRBD1
TGTGCCAGCAGTCCACAGGGGGGGAACACTGAAGCTTTCTTT | CASSPQGGNTEAFF | TRBJ1-1 | TRBV2 | NA | TRBD1
TGTGCCTGGAGTGTACAAGCGGGGTTAGATACGCAGTATTTT | CAWSVQAGLDTQYF | TRBJ2-3 | TRBV30 | few | TRBD2
TGTGCCAGCAGCTTAGGGCAAGGCTACACCTTC | CASSLGQGYTF | TRBJ1-2 | TRBV7-9 | NA | NA
TGTGCCACCAGCAGCCCGGGACAGGGCCACCAAGAGACCCAGTACTTC | CATSSPGQGHQETQYF | TRBJ2-5 | TRBV15 | many | TRBD1
TGTGCCAGCAGCTATTCTATGACAGGTCTCTCTGGCTACACCTTC | CASSYSMTGLSGYTF | TRBJ1-2 | TRBV14 | medium-sized | NA
TGTGCCAGCAGCTCCTGGAGACAGGGAGGTGGCACCTACGAGCAGTACTTC | CASSSWRQGGGTYEQYF | TRBJ2-7 | TRBV7-9 | NA | NA
TGTGCCAGCAGTTACTCGCGAGACACCTCCTTTTACGAGCAGTACTTC | CASSYSRDTSFYEQYF | TRBJ2-7 | TRBV6-5 | NA | NA
TGTGCCAGTAGTAGGCTAATGGCGAACTATGGCTACACCTTC | CASSRLMANYGYTF | TRBJ1-2 | TRBV19 | NA | NA
TGTGCCAGCAGCTTGGACGCCTCTGGAAACACCATATATTTT | CASSLDASGNTIYF | TRBJ1-3 | TRBV5-5 | few | NA
TGTGCCAGCAGTTTACAGGCTAGCGGAGCATACAATGAGCAGTTCTTC | CASSLQASGAYNEQFF | TRBJ2-1 | TRBV27 | NA | TRBD2
TGCGCCAGCAGCCGGACAGGAGAGACCTACGAGCAGTACTTC | CASSRTGETYEQYF | TRBJ2-7 | TRBV4-3 | NA | TRBD1
TGTGCCAGCAGCTTGGGTCCTAGCTCCTACAATGAGCAGTTCTTC | CASSLGPSSYNEQFF | TRBJ2-1 | TRBV5-6 | NA | NA
TGTGCCACCAGCAGAGTCTTGGGGGCGGGGACCCAGTACTTC | CATSRVLGAGTQYF | TRBJ2-5 | TRBV15 | NA | NA
TGTGCCTGGCGGACAGGGGACAATTTCTATAATTCACCCCTCCACTTT | CAWRTGDNFYNSPLHF | TRBJ1-6 | TRBV30 | NA | TRBD1
TGTGCCAGCAGTTTTAAGGGGGCGAGTGGCTACACCTTC | CASSFKGASGYTF | TRBJ1-2 | TRBV28 | NA | TRBD1
TGTGCCAGCAGCTCCATCCCTCGGACAGGGGGAGGCTACACCTTC | CASSSIPRTGGGYTF | TRBJ1-2 | TRBV7-9 | once | TRBD1
TGTGCCATAGCAGAGGCTTTAAGCTCCTACGAGCAGTACTTC | CAIAEALSSYEQYF | TRBJ2-7 | TRBV10-3 | NA | NA
TGTGCCAGCAGCGTAGAGGGTAGCGGGGGGTTGGAGACCCAGTACTTC | CASSVEGSGGLETQYF | TRBJ2-5 | TRBV9 | NA | TRBD2
TGTGCCAGTAGTATAAGCGGGGTTGGGGCTGAAGCTTTCTTT | CASSISGVGAEAFF | TRBJ1-1 | TRBV19 | NA | NA
TGTGCCAGCAGTAGAGGGGGCTGGAGCACTGAAGCTTTCTTT | CASSRGGWSTEAFF | TRBJ1-1 | TRBV6-5 | NA | TRBD1
TGTGCCAGCAGCACAAACAGGGTATTCTCTGGAAACACCATATATTTT | CASSTNRVFSGNTIYF | TRBJ1-3 | TRBV7-2 | NA | NA
TGTGCCAGCAGTTACTCGCAAGCGGGAAACACTGAAGCTTTCTTT | CASSYSQAGNTEAFF | TRBJ1-1 | TRBV6-6 | NA | NA
TGTGCCAGCAGCTTAGCGGGTACCGGGGAGCTGTTTTTT | CASSLAGTGELFF | TRBJ2-2 | TRBV7-6 | NA | NA
TGCAGCGTTGAAGACACCGGGACAGGGAGCTCCTACAATGAGCAGTTCTTC | CSVEDTGTGSSYNEQFF | TRBJ2-1 | TRBV29-1 | NA | TRBD1
TGTGCCAGCAGTGAGGACAGTTGGTACCAAGAGACCCAGTACTTC | CASSEDSWYQETQYF | TRBJ2-5 | TRBV6-1 | NA | NA
TGTGCCAGCAGTACAGGACTAGCGGGGGGTACATATGAGCAGTTCTTC | CASSTGLAGGTYEQFF | TRBJ2-1 | TRBV6-6 | NA | TRBD2
TGCGCCAGCAGCTTGGTAGGGGCCACACCTAATGGCTACACCTTC | CASSLVGATPNGYTF | TRBJ1-2 | TRBV5-1 | NA | NA
TGTGCCAGCAGCTCCGAAGGGGGATACAATGAGCAGTTCTTC | CASSSEGGYNEQFF | TRBJ2-1 | TRBV11-2 | NA | NA
TGCGCCAGCACGCCGGAACCCCGTAGGTTCAGGTACGACACAGATACGCAGTATTTT | CASTPEPRRFRYDTDTQYF | TRBJ2-3 | TRBV10-1 | NA | NA